This T cell receptor beta chain was retrieved from a study of shared clonotypes between healthy human individuals. Points on this clone: Its target is not known.

Naive CD8 cells lacked CD45RO, underwent positive selection for CCR7 and left out terminally differentiated effector memory CD45RA+ cells. Nashville, Tennessee was home to all donors, who were Caucasian adults. Study findings and constraints: Memory subsets had estimated richness that was generally smaller than that of naive subsets.

V was trimmed by 0 bases and J by 0 bases, leaving 16 bases between them. Looked up from germline, CDR1 is SGHRS and CDR2 is YFSETQ. The CDR3 length is 18 residues. The assay was run at deep level. In the authors' methods: Quality scores were absent from the junction-only immunoSEQ sequences, so filtering differed. TCRdb keeps only in-frame clones here, not all; method: immunoSEQ multiplex PCR. That table is the source of V, J and clone size, and D and trimming were worked out from the DNA. The data show about 2.1 million clones, 93% seen once. The sequence was collected from a man aged 18 to 35 in good health. Some clones in this sample may be carry-over from other donors' samples. The source material was naive CD8+ T cells from PBMCs. The chain is built from TRBV5-1 and TRBJ2-1, with D possibly being TRBD2 (5 bases). The CDR3 loop is CASSLAGDGLHSYNEQFF. The DNA of the CDR3 is TGCGCCAGCAGCTTGGCCGGAGACGGACTCCACTCCTACAATGAGCAGTTCTTC.